Sequencing of this T cell receptor (beta chain) was carried out in a study of T cells expressing NK-cell markers (dated by TCRdb to between 2020 and 2021). About the investigation overall: Three sorted T-cell subsets (CD3+CD56+NKG2C+, CD3+CD56+NKG2C- and CD3+CD56-NKG2C+) from roughly 8 donors had their TCR beta-chain repertoires profiled. Sequencing of the libraries produced 2 x 150 bp reads on Illumina HiSeq 2000/2500, MiSeq or NextSeq. Among the eight sequenced donors, seven were HCMV-seropositive and one was HCMV-seronegative. Randomly selected healthy volunteers, three men and five women, were used as the eight sequenced donors.

Broader findings and caveats from the paper: Those dominant clonotypes were again the most abundant among CD3+CD56-NKG2C+ cells in a few donors, at 28.3-60.1%. In six donors, the dominant CD3+CD56+NKG2C+ clonotypes were among the top 10 CD8+ clonotypes and accounted for about 1.0-7.5% of CD8+ T cells. It remained unclear whether the expanded NKG2C-expressing T cell clones were specific for HCMV antigens.

A word on this clonotype: Its antigen has not been determined.

A commercial ELISA kit detecting HCMV-specific IgG in serum was used to determine HCMV serostatus. Peripheral blood mononuclear cells were isolated from blood by Ficoll density gradient centrifugation. Reads for this sample came from an Illumina HiSeq 2000. The TCR beta cDNA libraries were made using 5'RACE template switching, a step that added both a universal primer site and unique molecular identifiers. cDNA synthesis was primed from the TCR beta constant segment and was followed by two successive PCR amplification steps. On the study's bioinformatics: Reads were demultiplexed and grouped by UMI with MIGEC, and clonotypes were assembled and quantified with MiTCR. To exclude erroneous sequences, any TCR cDNA sequence not supported by at least two reads was discarded. The tcR package was used for downstream repertoire analysis, with clonotypes matched between fractions based on CDR3 nucleotide sequence plus V segment. VDJmatch was used to annotate antigen specificity against VDJdb, with one amino acid substitution allowed in CDR3. TCRdb reprocessed the sequencing reads and holds a single record per CDR3 protein sequence, with no DNA. The V and J calls were not made by the authors but by TCRdb's processing. The sample's records list 400,000 to 550,000 distinct CDR3 sequences. The ten most abundant clones make up 7.3% of the sample.

Measured from the cysteine to the phenylalanine, the CDR3 is 13 residues long. There is no recorded DNA. The germline V gene encodes CDR1 SGHTA and CDR2 FQGTGA. Sequencing was performed on blood T cells: a sorted CD56 or NKG2C T cell subset, CD4+ or CD8+ T cells, or bulk PBMC T cells (not recorded which). The V and J segments used are TRBV7-3 and TRBJ1-1. This sequence originates from a woman between 18 and 70 years old in good health. CDR3 loop: CASSSAMNTEAFF.